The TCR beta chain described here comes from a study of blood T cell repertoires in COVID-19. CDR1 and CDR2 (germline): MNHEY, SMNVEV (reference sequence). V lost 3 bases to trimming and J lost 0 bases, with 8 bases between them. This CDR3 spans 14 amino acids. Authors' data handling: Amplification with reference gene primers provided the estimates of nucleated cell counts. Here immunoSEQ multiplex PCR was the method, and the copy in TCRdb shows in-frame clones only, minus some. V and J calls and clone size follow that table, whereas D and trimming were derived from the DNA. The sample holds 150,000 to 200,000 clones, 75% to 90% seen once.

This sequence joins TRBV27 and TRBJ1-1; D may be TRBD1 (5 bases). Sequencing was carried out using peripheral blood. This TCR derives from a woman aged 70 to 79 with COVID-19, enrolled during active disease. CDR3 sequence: CASSLGLMNTEAFF. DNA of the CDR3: TGTGCCAGCAGTTTGGGACTGATGAACACTGAAGCTTTCTTT.